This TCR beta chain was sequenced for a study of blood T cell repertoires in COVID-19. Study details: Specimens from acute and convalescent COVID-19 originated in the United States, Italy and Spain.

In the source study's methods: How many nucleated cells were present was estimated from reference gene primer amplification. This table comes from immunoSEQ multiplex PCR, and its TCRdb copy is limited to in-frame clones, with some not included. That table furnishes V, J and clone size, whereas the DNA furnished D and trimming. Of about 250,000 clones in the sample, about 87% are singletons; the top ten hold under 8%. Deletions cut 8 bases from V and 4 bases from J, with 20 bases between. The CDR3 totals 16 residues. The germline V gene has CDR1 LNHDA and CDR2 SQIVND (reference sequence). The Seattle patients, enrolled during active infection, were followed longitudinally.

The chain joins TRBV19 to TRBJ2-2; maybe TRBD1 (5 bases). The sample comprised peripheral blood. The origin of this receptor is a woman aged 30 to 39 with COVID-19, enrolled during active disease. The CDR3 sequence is CASPDRGALGTGELFF. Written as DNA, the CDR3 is TGTGCCAGTCCTGATAGGGGCGCTTTGGGCACCGGGGAGCTGTTTTTT.